This T cell receptor (beta chain) was identified during a study of blood T cell repertoires in COVID-19. About the research overall: COVID-19 samples, acute and convalescent, were from the United States, Italy and Spain.

Original analysis: Estimation of nucleated cell counts relied on the amplification of reference gene primers. Profiled with immunoSEQ multiplex PCR; TCRdb holds only in-frame clones, not every one. That table is the source of V, J and clone size, and D and trimming were worked out from the DNA. This sample yields 100,000 to 150,000 clones, of which roughly 90% are seen a single time; roughly 18% belongs to the top ten. CDR1 is LNHDA, CDR2 SQIVND, per germline (reference sequence). The CDR3 loop spans 14 amino acids. Trimming cost V 5 bases and J 11 bases, with 16 bases left between them. The rearrangement links TRBV19 to TRBJ1-6; the D is unclear. What was sequenced was peripheral blood. The receptor's source is a man in his fifties or sixties with active or convalescent COVID-19. The chain's CDR3 is CASSPRARRTPLHF. The CDR3 DNA sequence: TGTGCCAGTAGTCCGCGGGCCCGACGGACACCCCTCCACTTT.